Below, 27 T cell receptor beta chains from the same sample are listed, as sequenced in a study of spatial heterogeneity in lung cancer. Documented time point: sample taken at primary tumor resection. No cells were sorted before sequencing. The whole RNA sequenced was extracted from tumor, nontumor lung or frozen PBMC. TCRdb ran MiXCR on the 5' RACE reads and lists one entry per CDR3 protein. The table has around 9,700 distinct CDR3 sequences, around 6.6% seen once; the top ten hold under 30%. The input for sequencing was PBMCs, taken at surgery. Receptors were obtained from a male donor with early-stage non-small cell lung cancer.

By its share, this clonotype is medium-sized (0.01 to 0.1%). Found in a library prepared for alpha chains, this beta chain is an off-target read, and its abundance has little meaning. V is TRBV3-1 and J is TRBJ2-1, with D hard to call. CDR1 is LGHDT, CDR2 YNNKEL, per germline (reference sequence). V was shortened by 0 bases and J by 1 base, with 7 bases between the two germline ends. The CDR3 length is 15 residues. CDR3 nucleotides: TGTGCCAGCAGCCAAGATTCTGGGTCCTACAATGAGCAGTTCTTC. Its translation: CASSQDSGSYNEQFF.

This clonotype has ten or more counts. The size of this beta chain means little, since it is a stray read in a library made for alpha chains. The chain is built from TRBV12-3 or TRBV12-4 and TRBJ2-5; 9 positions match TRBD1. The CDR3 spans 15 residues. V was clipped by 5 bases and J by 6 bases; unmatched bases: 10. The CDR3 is CASSTQQGAGKTQYF. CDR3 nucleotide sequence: TGTGCCAGCAGTACACAACAGGGGGCGGGAAAGACCCAGTACTTC.

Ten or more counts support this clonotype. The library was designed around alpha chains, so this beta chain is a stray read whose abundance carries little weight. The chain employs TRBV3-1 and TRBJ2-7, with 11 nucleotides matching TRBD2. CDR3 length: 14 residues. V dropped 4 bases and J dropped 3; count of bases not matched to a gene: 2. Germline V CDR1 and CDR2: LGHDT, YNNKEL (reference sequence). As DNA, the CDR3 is TGTGCCAGCAGCCTACTAGCGGGAGACTACGAGCAGTACTTC. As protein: CASSLLAGDYEQYF.

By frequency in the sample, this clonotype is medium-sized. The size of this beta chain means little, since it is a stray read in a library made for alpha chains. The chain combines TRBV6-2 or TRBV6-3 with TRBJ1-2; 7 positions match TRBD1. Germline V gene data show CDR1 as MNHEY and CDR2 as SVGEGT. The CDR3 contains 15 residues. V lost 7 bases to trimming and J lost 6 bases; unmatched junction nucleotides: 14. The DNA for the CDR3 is TGTGCCAGCACCAGCATCGACAGGGACTTCGATGGCTACACCTTC. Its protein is CASTSIDRDFDGYTF.

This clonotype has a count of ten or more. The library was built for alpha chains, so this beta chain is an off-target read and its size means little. The CDR3 spells CASRWDRGDEAFF. The DNA for the CDR3 is TGTGCCAGCAGGTGGGACAGGGGGGACGAAGCTTTCTTT. This chain uses TRBV6-6 with TRBJ1-1; the match to TRBD1 covers 11 bases. The CDR3 is made up of 13 amino acids. V gave up 6 bases and J gave up 8 bases; unmatched junction bases: 5. In germline, CDR1 is MNHNY, CDR2 SVGAGI (reference sequence).

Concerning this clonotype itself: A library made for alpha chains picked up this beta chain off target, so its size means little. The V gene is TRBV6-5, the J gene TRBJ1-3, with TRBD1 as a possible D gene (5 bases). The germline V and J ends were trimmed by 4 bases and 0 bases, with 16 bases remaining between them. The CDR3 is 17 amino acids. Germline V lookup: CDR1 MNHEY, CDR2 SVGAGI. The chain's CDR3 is CASSFTGGGSSGNTIYF. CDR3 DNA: TGTGCCAGCAGTTTCACCGGGGGGGGAAGCTCTGGAAACACCATATATTTT.

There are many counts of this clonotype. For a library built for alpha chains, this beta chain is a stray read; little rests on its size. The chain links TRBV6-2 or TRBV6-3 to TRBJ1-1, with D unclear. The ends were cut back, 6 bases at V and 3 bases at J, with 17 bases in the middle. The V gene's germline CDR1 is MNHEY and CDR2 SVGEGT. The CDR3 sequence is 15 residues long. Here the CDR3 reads CASSPMGKGYTEAFF. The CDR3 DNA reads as TGTGCCAGCAGCCCTATGGGAAAGGGATACACTGAAGCTTTCTTT.

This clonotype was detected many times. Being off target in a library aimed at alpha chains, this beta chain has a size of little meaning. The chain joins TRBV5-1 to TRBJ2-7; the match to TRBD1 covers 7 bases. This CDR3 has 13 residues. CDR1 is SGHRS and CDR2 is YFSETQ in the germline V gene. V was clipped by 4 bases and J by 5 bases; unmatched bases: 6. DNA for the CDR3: TGCGCCAGCAGCGCAAGACAGGGCGACGAGCAGTACTTC. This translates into CASSARQGDEQYF.

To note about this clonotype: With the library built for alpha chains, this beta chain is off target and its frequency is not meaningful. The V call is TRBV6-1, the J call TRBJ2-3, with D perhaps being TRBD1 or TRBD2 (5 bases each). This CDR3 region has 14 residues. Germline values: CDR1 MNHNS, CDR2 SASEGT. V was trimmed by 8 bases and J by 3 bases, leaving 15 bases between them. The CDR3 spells CASFRGVWTDTQYF. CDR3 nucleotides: TGTGCCAGCTTTAGAGGGGTTTGGACAGATACGCAGTATTTT.

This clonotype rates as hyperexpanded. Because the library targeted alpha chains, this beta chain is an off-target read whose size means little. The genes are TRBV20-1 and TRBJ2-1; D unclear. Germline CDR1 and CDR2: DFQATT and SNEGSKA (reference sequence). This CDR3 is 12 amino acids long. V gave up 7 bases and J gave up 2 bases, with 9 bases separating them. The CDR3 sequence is CSGDGPYNEQFF. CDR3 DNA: TGCAGTGGGGATGGTCCCTACAATGAGCAGTTCTTC.

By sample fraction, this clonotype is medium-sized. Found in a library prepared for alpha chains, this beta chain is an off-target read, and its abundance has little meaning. DNA for the CDR3: TGTGCCAGCAGGCTACCCGGACAGAAAGAGACCCAGTACTTC. Translated, it gives CASRLPGQKETQYF. The chain combines TRBV28 with TRBJ2-5; the D gene is possibly TRBD1 (6 bases). Germline loops: CDR1 MDHEN, CDR2 SYDVKM. V was pared by 6 bases and J by 3 bases, with 14 bases between. The CDR3 runs to 14 residues.

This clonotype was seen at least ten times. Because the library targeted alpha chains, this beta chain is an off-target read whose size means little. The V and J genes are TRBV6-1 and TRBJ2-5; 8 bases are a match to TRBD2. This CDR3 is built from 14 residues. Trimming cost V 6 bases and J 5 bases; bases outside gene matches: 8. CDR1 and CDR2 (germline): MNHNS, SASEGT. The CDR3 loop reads CASRLGGGSETQYF. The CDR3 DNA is TGTGCCAGCAGACTCGGGGGGGGATCGGAGACCCAGTACTTC.

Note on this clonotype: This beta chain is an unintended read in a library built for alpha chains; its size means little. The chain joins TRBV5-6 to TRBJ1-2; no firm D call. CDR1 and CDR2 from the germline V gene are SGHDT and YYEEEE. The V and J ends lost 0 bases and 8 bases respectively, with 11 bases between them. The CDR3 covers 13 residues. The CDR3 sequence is CASSLGRERGYTF. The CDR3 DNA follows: TGTGCCAGCAGCTTGGGCCGAGAGCGGGGCTACACCTTC. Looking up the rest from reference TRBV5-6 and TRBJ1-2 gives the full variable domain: DAGVTQSPTHLIKTRGQQVTLRCSPKSGHDTVSWYQQALGQGPQFIFQYYEEEERQRGNFPDRFSGHQFPNYSSELNVNALLLGDSALYLCASSLGRERGYTFGSGTRLTVV.

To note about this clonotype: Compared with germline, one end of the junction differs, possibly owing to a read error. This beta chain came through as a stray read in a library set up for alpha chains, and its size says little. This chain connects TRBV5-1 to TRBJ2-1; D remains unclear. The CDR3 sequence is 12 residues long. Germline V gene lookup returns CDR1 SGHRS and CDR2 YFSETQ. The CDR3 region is CASSLSANEQFF. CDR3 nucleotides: TGTGCCAGCAGCTTGTCTGCCAATGAGCAGTTCTTC.

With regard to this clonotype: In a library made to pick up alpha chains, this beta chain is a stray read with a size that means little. This CDR3 reads CASSKLQGAGDEQYF. As DNA, the CDR3 is TGTGCCAGTTCCAAGTTACAGGGGGCCGGGGACGAGCAGTACTTC. The chain couples TRBV18 to TRBJ2-7, with 9 bases aligning to TRBD1. The CDR3 runs to 15 residues. Germline CDR1 reads KGHSH; CDR2 reads LQKENI. V shed 9 bases and J 5 bases; nucleotides not matched to a gene: 14. The variable domain in full, with the rest retrieved from reference TRBV18 and TRBJ2-7, is NAGVMQNPRHLVRRRGQEARLRCSPMKGHSHVYWYRQLPEEGLKFMVYLQKENIIDESGMPKERFSAEFPKEGPSILRIQQVVRGDSAAYFCASSKLQGAGDEQYFGPGTRLTVT.

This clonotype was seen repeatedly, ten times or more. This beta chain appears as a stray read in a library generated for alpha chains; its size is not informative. The CDR3 is CASSSGTGSPGEQFF. CDR3 DNA: TGTGCCAGCAGTTCCGGGACAGGGTCACCGGGTGAGCAGTTCTTC. The gene calls are TRBV7-9 and TRBJ2-1; 9 bases align to TRBD1. The J segment lost 9 bases and the V segment lost 6 bases, leaving 12 bases of the junction unmatched. Germline V gene data show CDR1 as SEHNR and CDR2 as FQNEAQ (reference sequence). The length of the CDR3 is 15 residues.

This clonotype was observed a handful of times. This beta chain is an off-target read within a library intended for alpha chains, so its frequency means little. CDR3 nucleotide sequence: TGTGCCACCCGTCGAGGGGGCTCCAACTACGAGCAGTACTTC. It encodes CATRRGGSNYEQYF. The chain uses TRBV7-2 and TRBJ2-7; 7 bases line up with TRBD1. In germline, CDR1 is SGHTA, CDR2 FQGNSA. The CDR3 totals 14 residues. J gave up 3 bases and V 10 bases, and 12 bases lay outside the gene matches.

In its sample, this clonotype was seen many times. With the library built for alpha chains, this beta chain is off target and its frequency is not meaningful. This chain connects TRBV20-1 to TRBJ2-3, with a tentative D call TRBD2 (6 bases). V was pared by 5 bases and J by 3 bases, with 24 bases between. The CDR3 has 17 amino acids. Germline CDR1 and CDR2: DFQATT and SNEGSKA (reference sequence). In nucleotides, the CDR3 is TGCAGTGCTTGCCCCATCGGGGACTCGCTCCCTACAGATACGCAGTATTTT. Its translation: CSACPIGDSLPTDTQYF.

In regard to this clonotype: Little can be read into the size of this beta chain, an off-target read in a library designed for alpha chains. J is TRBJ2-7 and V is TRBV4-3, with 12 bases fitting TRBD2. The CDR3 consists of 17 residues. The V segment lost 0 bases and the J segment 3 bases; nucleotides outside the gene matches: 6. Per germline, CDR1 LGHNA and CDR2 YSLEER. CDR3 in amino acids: CASSQDLLTSGGYEQYF. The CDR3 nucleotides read TGCGCCAGCAGCCAAGATCTTCTGACTAGCGGGGGCTACGAGCAGTACTTC.

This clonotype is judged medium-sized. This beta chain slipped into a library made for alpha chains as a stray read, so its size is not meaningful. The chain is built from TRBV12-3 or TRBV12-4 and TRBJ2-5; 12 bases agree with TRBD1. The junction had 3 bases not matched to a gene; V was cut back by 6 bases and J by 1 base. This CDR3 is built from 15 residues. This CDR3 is CASRRGQGAQETQYF. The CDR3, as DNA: TGTGCCAGCAGGAGGGGACAGGGGGCCCAAGAGACCCAGTACTTC.

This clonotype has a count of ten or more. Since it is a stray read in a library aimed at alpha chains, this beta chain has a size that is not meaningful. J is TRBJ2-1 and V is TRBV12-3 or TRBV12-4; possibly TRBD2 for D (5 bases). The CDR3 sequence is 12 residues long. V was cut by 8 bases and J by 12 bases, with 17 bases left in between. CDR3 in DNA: TGTGCCAGCCGGGCACTAGGAGGAGCGCAGTTCTTC. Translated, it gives CASRALGGAQFF.

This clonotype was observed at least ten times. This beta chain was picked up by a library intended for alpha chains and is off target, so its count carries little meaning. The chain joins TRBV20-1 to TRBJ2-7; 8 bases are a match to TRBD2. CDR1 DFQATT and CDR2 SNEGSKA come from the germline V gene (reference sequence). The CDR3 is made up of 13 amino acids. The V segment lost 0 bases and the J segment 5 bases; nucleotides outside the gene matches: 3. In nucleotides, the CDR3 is TGCAGTGCTAGAGATAGCGGGGAGCACGAGCAGTACTTC. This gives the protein CSARDSGEHEQYF.

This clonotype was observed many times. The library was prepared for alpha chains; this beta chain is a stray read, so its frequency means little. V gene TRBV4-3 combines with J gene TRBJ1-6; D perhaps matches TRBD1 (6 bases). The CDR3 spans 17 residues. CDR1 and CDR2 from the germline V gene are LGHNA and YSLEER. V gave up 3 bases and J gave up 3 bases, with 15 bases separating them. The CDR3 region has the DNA TGCGCCAGCAGCCATGCCGGGACAAAGGGCTATAATTCACCCCTCCACTTT. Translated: CASSHAGTKGYNSPLHF.

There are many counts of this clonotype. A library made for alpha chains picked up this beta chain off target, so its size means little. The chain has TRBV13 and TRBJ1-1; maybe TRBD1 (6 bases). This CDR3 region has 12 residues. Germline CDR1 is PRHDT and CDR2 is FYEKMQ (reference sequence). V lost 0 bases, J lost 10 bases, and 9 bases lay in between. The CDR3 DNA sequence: TGTGCCAGCAGCTTAGGCCGGGACACAGCTTTCTTT. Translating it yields CASSLGRDTAFF.

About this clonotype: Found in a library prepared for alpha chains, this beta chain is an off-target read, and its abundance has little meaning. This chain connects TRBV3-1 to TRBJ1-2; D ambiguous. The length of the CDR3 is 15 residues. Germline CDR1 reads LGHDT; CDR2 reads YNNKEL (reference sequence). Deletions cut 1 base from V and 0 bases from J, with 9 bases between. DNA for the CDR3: TGTGCCAGCAGCCAAGTGGACGGATCTAACTATGGCTACACCTTC. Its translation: CASSQVDGSNYGYTF.

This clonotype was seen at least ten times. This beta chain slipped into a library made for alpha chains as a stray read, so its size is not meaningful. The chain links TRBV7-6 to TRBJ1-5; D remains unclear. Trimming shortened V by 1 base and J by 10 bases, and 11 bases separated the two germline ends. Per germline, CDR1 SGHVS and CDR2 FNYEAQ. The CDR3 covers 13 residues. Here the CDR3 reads CASSLDAGKPQHF. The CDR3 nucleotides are TGTGCCAGCAGCTTAGACGCAGGTAAACCCCAGCATTTT. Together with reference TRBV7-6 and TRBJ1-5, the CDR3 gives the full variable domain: GAGVSQSPRYKVTKRGQDVALRCDPISGHVSLYWYRQALGQGPEFLTYFNYEAQQDKSGLPNDRFSAERPEGSISTLTIQRTEQRDSAMYRCASSLDAGKPQHFGDGTRLSIL.

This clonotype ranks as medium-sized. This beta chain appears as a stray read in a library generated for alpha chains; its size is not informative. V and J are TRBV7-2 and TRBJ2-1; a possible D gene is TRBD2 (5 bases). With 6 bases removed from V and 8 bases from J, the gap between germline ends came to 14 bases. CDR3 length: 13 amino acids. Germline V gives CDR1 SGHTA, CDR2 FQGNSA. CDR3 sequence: CASRPPSEDEQFF. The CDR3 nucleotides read TGTGCCAGCAGACCTCCGTCGGAGGATGAGCAGTTCTTC.